The 17 T cell receptor beta chains listed next were all sequenced from one sample in a study of blood T cells in healthy people across ages. The second PCR ran about 6 to 12 cycles with a sample-barcoded 5' primer and J-beta primers. Via MiXCR, TCRdb re-called the 5' RACE reads, giving one row per CDR3 protein. Of about 1.5 million distinct CDR3 sequences in the sample, approximately 42% were seen once. Sequenced: blood. All receptors derive from a woman between 18 and 29 years old in good health.

V and J are TRBV20-1 and TRBJ2-1; 11 positions match TRBD2. After removal of 5 bases from V and 0 bases from J, the junction contained 6 bases not matched to a gene. This CDR3 contains 16 residues. The germline V gene has CDR1 DFQATT and CDR2 SNEGSKA (reference sequence). The DNA of the CDR3 is TGCAGTGCTCCGGCTAGCGGGAGGCCCTCCTACAATGAGCAGTTCTTC. Protein sequence: CSAPASGRPSYNEQFF.

The rearrangement links TRBV7-2 to TRBJ2-1; D uncertain. This CDR3 has 13 amino acids. Trimming left V 2 bases short and J 6 bases short, with 8 bases between. The germline CDR1 and CDR2 sequences are SGHTA and FQGNSA. CDR3 in DNA: TGTGCCAGCAGCTTACTATATCCCAATGAGCAGTTCTTC. Its translation: CASSLLYPNEQFF.

This clonotype was observed a handful of times. This sequence joins TRBV7-2 and TRBJ2-1; no clear D. The DNA end favors TRBJ2-7, so the J call may be wrong. Germline CDR1 SGHTA, CDR2 FQGNSA. This CDR3 comprises 15 residues. The CDR3 DNA reads as TGTGCCAGCAGCTTAAGGGTCATCTCCTACAATGAGCAGTACTTC. Encoded protein: CASSLRVISYNEQYF.

This clonotype has a handful of counts. The chain combines TRBV5-1 with TRBJ2-3; D remains ambiguous. The V gene's germline CDR1 is SGHRS and CDR2 YFSETQ. The CDR3 has 15 amino acids. The V gene lost 4 bases and the J gene lost 2 bases, with 14 bases spanning the gap. The CDR3 protein is CASSATGGYTDTQYF. The CDR3 bases are TGCGCCAGCAGCGCGACGGGCGGATACACAGATACGCAGTATTTT.

The chain has TRBV6-1 and TRBJ1-2; no firm D call. Per germline, CDR1 MNHNS and CDR2 SASEGT. The length of the CDR3 is 15 residues. Trimming removed 6 bases from V and 8 bases from J, with 22 bases in between. The CDR3 DNA sequence: TGTGCCAGCAGCGACCAGCCGGGAACTTCTGTAGGCTACACCTTC. This gives the protein CASSDQPGTSVGYTF.

This clonotype was found a few times. In nucleotides, the CDR3 is TGTGCCATCAGTGAGGCTGGGGGGGTGATGACTGAAGCTTTCTTT. This translates into CAISEAGGVMTEAFF. The chain employs TRBV10-3 and TRBJ1-1; TRBD1 is a possible D gene (5 bases). V lost 2 bases, J lost 5 bases, and 15 bases lay in between. The CDR3 runs 15 residues. Per germline, CDR1 ENHRY and CDR2 SYGVKD.

The rearrangement links TRBV27 to TRBJ2-1; perhaps TRBD1 as D (7 bases). Germline loops: CDR1 MNHEY, CDR2 SMNVEV (reference sequence). V was pared by 3 bases and J by 5 bases, with 8 bases between. This CDR3 has 13 residues. For the CDR3, the DNA is TGTGCCAGCAGTTTCAGGGGGGACAATGAGCAGTTCTTC. This sequence encodes CASSFRGDNEQFF.

The chain joins TRBV11-2 to TRBJ2-3; D might be TRBD2 (5 bases). Germline CDR1 is SGHAT and CDR2 is FQNNGV. The CDR3 runs 15 residues. Trimming took off 6 bases at V and 7 bases at J, with 20 bases between the two ends. CDR3 nucleotides: TGTGCCAGCAGTCCTACTAGTCACCTCCTTCATACGCAGTATTTT. It encodes CASSPTSHLLHTQYF.

As DNA, the CDR3 is TGTGCCAGCAGTCCGACAGGGCCCTTGGGGGCCCAGTACTTC. Amino acid sequence: CASSPTGPLGAQYF. V is TRBV6-6 and J is TRBJ2-5; 7 bases fit TRBD1. This CDR3 comprises 14 residues. Looked up from germline, CDR1 is MNHNY and CDR2 is SVGAGI (reference sequence). The V segment lost 5 bases and the J segment 9 bases; nucleotides outside the gene matches: 12.

The CDR3 loop is CSARDPAGRNQPQHF. The CDR3 DNA is TGCAGTGCTAGAGATCCCGCAGGGAGGAATCAGCCCCAGCATTTT. V usage is TRBV20-1 and J usage is TRBJ1-5, with D possibly TRBD1 on 5 matching bases. The germline V gene encodes CDR1 DFQATT and CDR2 SNEGSKA (reference sequence). Trimming removed 0 bases at V and 4 bases at J, with 13 bases between. The CDR3 length is 15 residues.

V and J are TRBV6-6 and TRBJ2-3; 7 bases map to TRBD2. Looked up from germline, CDR1 is MNHNY and CDR2 is SVGAGI (reference sequence). This CDR3 contains 16 residues. The junction had 8 bases not matched to a gene; V was cut back by 3 bases and J by 2 bases. This CDR3 is CASSYLTSSHTDTQYF. In nucleotides, the CDR3 is TGTGCCAGCAGTTATTTGACTAGCTCGCACACAGATACGCAGTATTTT.

In this sample, this clonotype turned up a few times. This chain joins TRBV4-3 and TRBJ2-1; D unclear. CDR1 LGHNA and CDR2 YSLEER come from the germline V gene. This CDR3 spans 13 amino acids. The germline V and J ends were trimmed by 2 bases and 5 bases, with 7 bases remaining between them. CDR3 sequence (DNA): TGCGCCAGCAGCCAATTTACGAACAATGAGCAGTTCTTC. Translating gives CASSQFTNNEQFF.

The chain couples TRBV5-1 to TRBJ1-1; D might be TRBD1 (6 bases). Trimming stripped 7 bases from V and 4 bases from J, with 17 bases between. CDR3 length equals 14 residues. Germline V lookup: CDR1 SGHRS, CDR2 YFSETQ. As DNA, the CDR3 is TGCGCCAGCCAACTCACAGGGACGACCACTGAAGCTTTCTTT. Translation: CASQLTGTTTEAFF.

In its sample, this clonotype was seen a few times. The chain employs TRBV7-8 and TRBJ2-1; 10 bases are a match to TRBD2. This CDR3 is built from 17 residues. V gave up 0 bases and J gave up 2 bases; unmatched junction bases: 4. The V gene's germline CDR1 is SGHVS and CDR2 FQNEAQ. DNA of the CDR3: TGTGCCAGCAGCTTAGCTCTAGCGGGAGTCCCCTACAATGAGCAGTTCTTC. This translates into CASSLALAGVPYNEQFF.

V gene TRBV7-9 combines with J gene TRBJ1-5; D call uncertain. Germline CDR1 is SEHNR and CDR2 is FQNEAQ (reference sequence). Trimming cost V 1 base and J 3 bases, with 16 bases left between them. CDR3 length: 17 amino acids. CDR3 bases: TGTGCCAGCAGCTTAGGGGTACCGGGTCCCAACAATCAGCCCCAGCATTTT. Protein product: CASSLGVPGPNNQPQHF.

The chain recombines TRBV6-2 or TRBV6-3 with TRBJ2-5; tentative D call: TRBD1 (5 bases). The CDR3 sequence is 12 residues long. Germline CDR1 MNHEY, CDR2 SVGEGT. Trimming left V 2 bases short and J 11 bases short, with 12 bases between. The CDR3 spells CASSYPGRIQYF. CDR3 sequence (DNA): TGTGCCAGCAGTTACCCAGGGCGGATTCAGTACTTC.

This clonotype was detected only a few times. The rearrangement uses TRBV11-2 and TRBJ1-1, with TRBD1 as a possible D gene (5 bases). The length of the CDR3 is 16 residues. Trimming left V 1 base short and J 1 base short, with 13 bases between. Germline CDR1 SGHAT, CDR2 FQNNGV. The CDR3 here is CASSLAAGGWNTEAFF. CDR3 nucleotides: TGTGCCAGCAGCTTAGCGGCCGGGGGTTGGAACACTGAAGCTTTCTTT.